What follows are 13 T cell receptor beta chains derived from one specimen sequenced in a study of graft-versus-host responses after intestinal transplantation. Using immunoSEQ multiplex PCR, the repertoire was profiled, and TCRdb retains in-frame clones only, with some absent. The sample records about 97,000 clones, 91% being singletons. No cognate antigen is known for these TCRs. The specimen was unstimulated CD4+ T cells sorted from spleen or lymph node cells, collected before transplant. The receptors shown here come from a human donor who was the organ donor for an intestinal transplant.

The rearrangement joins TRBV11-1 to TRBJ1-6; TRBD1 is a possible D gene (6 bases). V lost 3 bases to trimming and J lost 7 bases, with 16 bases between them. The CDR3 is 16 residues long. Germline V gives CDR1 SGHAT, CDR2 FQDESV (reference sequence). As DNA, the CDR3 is TGTGCCAGCAGCTTCGACATACAGGGAAGCAATTCACCCCTCCACTTT. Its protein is CASSFDIQGSNSPLHF.

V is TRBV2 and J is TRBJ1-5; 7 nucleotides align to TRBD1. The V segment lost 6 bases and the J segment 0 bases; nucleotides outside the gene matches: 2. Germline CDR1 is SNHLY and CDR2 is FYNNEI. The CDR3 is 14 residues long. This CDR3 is CASRGQVSNQPQHF. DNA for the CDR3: TGTGCCAGCAGAGGACAGGTTAGCAATCAGCCCCAGCATTTT.

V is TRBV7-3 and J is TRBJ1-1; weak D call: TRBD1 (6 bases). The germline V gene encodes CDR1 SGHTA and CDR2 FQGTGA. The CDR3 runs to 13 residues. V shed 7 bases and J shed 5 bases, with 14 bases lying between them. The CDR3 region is CASKRQAETEAFF. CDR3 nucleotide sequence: TGTGCCAGCAAACGACAGGCGGAGACTGAAGCTTTCTTT.

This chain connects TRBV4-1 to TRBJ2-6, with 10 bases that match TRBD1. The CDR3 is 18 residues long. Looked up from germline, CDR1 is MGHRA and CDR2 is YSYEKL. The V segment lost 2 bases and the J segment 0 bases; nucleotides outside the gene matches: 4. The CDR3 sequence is CASSQLRTGGSGANVLTF. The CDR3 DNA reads TGCGCCAGCAGCCAACTCCGGACAGGGGGCTCTGGGGCCAACGTCCTGACTTTC.

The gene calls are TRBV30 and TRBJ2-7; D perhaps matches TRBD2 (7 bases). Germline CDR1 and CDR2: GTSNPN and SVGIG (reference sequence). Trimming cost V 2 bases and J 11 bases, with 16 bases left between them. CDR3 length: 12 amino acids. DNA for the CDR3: TGTGCCTGGAGTTCCGGGGGGCCCTTGGAGTACTTC. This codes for CAWSSGGPLEYF.

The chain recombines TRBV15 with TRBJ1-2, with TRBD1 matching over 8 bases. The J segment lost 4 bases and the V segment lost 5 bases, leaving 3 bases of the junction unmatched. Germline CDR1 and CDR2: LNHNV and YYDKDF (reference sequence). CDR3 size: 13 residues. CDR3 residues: CATSGTGGYGYTF. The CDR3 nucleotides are TGTGCCACCAGCGGGACAGGCGGCTATGGCTACACCTTC. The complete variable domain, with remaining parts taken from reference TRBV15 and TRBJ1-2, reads DAMVIQNPRYQVTQFGKPVTLSCSQTLNHNVMYWYQQKSSQAPKLLFHYYDKDFNNEADTPDNFQSRRPNTSFCFLDIRSPGLGDTAMYLCATSGTGGYGYTFGSGTRLTVV.

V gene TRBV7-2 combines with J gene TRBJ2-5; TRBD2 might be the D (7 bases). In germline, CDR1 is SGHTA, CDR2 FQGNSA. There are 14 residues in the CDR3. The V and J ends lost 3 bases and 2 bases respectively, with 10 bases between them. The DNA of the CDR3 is TGTGCCAGCAGCTTCGGGGGGCGTCAAGAGACCCAGTACTTC. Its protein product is CASSFGGRQETQYF.

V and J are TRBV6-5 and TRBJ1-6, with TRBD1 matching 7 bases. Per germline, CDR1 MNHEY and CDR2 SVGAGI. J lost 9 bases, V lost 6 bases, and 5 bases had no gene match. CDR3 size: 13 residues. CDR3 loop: CASRRGQVSPLHF. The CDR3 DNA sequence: TGTGCCAGCAGACGAGGACAGGTTTCACCCCTCCACTTT.

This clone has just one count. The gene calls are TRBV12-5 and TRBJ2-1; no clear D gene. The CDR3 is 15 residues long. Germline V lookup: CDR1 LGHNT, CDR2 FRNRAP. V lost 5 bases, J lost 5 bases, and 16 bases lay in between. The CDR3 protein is CASGRGESTDNEQFF. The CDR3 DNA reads TGTGCTAGTGGTCGAGGAGAGAGTACGGACAATGAGCAGTTCTTC.

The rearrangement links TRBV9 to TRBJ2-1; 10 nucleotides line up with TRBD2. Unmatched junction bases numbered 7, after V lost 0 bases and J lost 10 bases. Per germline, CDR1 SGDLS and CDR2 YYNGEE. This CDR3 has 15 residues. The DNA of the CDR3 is TGTGCCAGCAGCGTAGCGTTCGCTAGCGGGGGAGAGCAGTTCTTC. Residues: CASSVAFASGGEQFF.

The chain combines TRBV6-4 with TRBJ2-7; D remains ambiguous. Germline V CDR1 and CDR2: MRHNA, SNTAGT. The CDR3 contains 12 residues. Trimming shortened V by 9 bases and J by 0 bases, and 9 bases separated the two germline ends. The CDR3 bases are TGTGCCAGGCAAGAGAGCTCCTACGAGCAGTACTTC. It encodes CARQESSYEQYF.

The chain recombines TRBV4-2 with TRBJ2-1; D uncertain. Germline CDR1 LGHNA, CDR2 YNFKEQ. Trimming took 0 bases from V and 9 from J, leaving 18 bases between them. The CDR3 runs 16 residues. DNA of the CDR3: TGTGCCAGCAGCCAAGAGCGTCTAGTCGCGGCCGGTGAGCAGTTCTTC. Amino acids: CASSQERLVAAGEQFF.

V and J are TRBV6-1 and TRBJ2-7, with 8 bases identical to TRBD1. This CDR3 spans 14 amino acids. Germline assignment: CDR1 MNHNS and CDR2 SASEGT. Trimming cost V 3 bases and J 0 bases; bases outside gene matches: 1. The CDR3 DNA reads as TGTGCCAGCAGTGACACAGGGGGCTCCTACGAGCAGTACTTC. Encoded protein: CASSDTGGSYEQYF.